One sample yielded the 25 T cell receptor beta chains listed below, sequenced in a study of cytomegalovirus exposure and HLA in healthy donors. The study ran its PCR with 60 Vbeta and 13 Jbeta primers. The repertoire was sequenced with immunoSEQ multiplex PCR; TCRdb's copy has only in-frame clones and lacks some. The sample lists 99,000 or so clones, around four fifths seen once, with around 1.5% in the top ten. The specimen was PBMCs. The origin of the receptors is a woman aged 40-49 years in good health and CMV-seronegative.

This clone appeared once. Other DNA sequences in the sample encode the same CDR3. This chain's CDR3 is CASSLGRGYEQYF. The CDR3 bases are TGTGCCAGCAGTTTAGGTCGCGGCTACGAGCAGTACTTC. This chain links TRBV27 with TRBJ2-7; no clear D. Trimming shortened V by 2 bases and J by 3 bases, and 8 bases separated the two germline ends. CDR1 is MNHEY and CDR2 is SMNVEV in the germline V gene (reference sequence). CDR3 size: 13 residues.

The CDR3 is CASSQDRQGVRNEQFF. The CDR3 DNA sequence: TGCGCCAGCAGCCAAGACAGGCAGGGGGTTCGGAATGAGCAGTTCTTC. The rearrangement uses TRBV4-1 and TRBJ2-1; 7 nucleotides match TRBD1. The CDR3 consists of 16 residues. Germline V CDR1 and CDR2: MGHRA, YSYEKL. The V segment lost 0 bases and the J segment 7 bases; nucleotides outside the gene matches: 9.

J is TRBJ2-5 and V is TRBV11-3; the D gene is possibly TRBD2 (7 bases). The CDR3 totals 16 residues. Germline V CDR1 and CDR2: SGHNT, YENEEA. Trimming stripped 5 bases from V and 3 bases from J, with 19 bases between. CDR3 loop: CASSPEGGTKKETQYF. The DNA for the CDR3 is TGTGCCAGCAGCCCCGAGGGGGGGACGAAGAAAGAGACCCAGTACTTC.

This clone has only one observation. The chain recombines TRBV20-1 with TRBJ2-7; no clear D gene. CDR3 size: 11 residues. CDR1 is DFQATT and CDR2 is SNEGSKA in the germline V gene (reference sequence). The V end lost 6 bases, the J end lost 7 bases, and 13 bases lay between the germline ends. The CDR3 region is CSAPKMREQYF. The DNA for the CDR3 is TGCAGTGCCCCGAAGATGAGGGAGCAGTACTTC.

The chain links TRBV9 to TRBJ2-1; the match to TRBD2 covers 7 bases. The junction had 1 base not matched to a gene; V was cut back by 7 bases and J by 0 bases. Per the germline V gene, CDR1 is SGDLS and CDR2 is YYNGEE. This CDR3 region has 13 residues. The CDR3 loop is CASGTTSYNEQFF. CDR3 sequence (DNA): TGTGCCAGCGGGACTACCTCCTACAATGAGCAGTTCTTC.

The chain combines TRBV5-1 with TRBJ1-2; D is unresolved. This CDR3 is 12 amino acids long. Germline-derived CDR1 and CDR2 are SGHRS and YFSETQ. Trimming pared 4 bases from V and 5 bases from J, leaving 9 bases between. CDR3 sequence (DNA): TGCGCCAGCAGCAACAGTAATTATGGCTACACCTTC. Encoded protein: CASSNSNYGYTF.

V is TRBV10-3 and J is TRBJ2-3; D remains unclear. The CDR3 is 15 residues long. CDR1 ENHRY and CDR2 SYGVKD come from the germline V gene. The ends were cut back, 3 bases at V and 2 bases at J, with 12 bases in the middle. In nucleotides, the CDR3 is TGTGCCATCAGTGATGGCGGAACCTTCACAGATACGCAGTATTTT. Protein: CAISDGGTFTDTQYF.

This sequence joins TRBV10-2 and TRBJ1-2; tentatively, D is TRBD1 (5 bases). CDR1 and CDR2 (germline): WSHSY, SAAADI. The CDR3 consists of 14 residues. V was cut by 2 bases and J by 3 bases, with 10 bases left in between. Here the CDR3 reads CASSETAGYYGYTF. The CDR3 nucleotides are TGCGCCAGCAGTGAGACGGCAGGGTACTATGGCTACACCTTC.

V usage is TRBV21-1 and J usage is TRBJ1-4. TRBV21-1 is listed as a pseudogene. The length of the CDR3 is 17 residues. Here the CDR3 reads CASTRRGARGGNEKLFF. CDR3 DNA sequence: TGTGCCAGCACAAGGCGGGGGGCAAGGGGAGGAAATGAAAAACTGTTTTTT.

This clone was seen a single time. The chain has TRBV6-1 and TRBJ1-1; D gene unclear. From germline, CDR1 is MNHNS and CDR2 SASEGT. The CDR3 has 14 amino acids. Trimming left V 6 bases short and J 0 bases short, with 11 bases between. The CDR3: CASRDEELNTEAFF. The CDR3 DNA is TGTGCCAGCAGAGACGAGGAGCTGAACACTGAAGCTTTCTTT.

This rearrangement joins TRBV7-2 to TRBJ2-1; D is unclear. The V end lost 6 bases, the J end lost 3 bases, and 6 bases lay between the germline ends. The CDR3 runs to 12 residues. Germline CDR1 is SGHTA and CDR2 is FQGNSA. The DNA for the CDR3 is TGTGCCAGCAGGAGACTCTACAATGAGCAGTTCTTC. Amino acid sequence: CASRRLYNEQFF.

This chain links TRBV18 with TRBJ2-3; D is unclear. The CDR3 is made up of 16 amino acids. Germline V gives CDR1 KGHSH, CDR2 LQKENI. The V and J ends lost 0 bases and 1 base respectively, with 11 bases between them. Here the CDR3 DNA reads TGTGCCAGCTCACCACCCGGTCGTGCGCGCACAGATACGCAGTATTTT. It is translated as CASSPPGRARTDTQYF. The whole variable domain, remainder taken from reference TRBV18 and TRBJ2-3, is NAGVMQNPRHLVRRRGQEARLRCSPMKGHSHVYWYRQLPEEGLKFMVYLQKENIIDESGMPKERFSAEFPKEGPSILRIQQVVRGDSAAYFCASSPPGRARTDTQYFGPGTRLTVL.

CDR3 sequence (DNA): TGTGCCAGCTCCCAGCTGACAGGGGCACAAGAGACCCAGTACTTC. Protein sequence: CASSQLTGAQETQYF. The rearrangement joins TRBV18 to TRBJ2-5; 8 bases are a match to TRBD1. CDR3 length: 15 amino acids. V was pared by 6 bases and J by 2 bases, with 8 bases of the junction left unmatched. Germline CDR1 is KGHSH and CDR2 is LQKENI.

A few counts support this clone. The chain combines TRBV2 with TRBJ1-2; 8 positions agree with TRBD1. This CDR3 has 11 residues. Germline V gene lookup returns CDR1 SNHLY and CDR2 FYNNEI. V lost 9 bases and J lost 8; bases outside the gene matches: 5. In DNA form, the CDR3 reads TGTGCCAGAGGACAGGGAATGGGCTACACCTTC. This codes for CARGQGMGYTF.

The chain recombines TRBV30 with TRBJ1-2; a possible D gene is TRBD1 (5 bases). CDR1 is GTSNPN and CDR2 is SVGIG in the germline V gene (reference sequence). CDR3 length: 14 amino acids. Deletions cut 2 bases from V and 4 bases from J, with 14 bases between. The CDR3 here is CAWSFGEGVYGYTF. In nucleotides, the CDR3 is TGTGCCTGGAGTTTCGGAGAAGGGGTCTATGGCTACACCTTC.

The DNA of the CDR3 is TGTGCAAGTCGCTTGTTGAGGAAAGAAGCTTTCTTT. Amino acid sequence: CASRLLRKEAFF. The V gene is TRBV12-2, the J gene TRBJ1-1. TRBV12-2 is shown as a pseudogene. The CDR3 spans 12 residues.

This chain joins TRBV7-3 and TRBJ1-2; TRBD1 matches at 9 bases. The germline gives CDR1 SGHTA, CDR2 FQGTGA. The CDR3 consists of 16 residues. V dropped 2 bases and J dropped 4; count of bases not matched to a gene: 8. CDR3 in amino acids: CASSLEAGTGIYGYTF. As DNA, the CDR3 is TGTGCCAGCAGCTTAGAGGCCGGGACAGGGATCTATGGCTACACCTTC.

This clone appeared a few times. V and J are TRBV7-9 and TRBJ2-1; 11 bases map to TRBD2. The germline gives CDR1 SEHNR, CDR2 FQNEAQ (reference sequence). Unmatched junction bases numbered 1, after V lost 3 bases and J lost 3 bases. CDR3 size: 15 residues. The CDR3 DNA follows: TGTGCCAGCAGCTTTGGACTAGCGGGCTACAATGAGCAGTTCTTC. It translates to CASSFGLAGYNEQFF.

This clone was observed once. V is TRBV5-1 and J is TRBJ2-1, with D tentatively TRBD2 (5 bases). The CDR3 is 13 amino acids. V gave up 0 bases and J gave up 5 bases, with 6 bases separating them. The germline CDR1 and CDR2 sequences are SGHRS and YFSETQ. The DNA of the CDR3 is TGCGCCAGCAGCTTGGGGGGAGACAATGAGCAGTTCTTC. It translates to CASSLGGDNEQFF.

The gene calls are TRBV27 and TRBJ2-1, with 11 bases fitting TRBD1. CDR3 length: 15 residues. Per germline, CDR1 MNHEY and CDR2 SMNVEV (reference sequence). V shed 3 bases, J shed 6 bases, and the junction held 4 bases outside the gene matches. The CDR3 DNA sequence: TGTGCCAGCAGTTTCCCAGGGACAGGGGGCAATGAGCAGTTCTTC. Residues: CASSFPGTGGNEQFF.

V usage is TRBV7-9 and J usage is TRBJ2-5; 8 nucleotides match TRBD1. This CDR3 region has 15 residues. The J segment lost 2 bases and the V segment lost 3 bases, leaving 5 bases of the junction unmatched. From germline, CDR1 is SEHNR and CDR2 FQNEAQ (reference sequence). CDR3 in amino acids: CASSFGQGPQETQYF. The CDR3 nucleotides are TGTGCCAGCAGCTTTGGACAGGGCCCACAAGAGACCCAGTACTTC.

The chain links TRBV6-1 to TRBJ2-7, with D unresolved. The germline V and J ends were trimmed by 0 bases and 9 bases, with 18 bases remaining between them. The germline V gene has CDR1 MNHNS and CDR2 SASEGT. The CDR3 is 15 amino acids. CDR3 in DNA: TGTGCCAGCAGTGAAGCTATGATGCCAGGATTGACGCAGTACTTC. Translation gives CASSEAMMPGLTQYF.

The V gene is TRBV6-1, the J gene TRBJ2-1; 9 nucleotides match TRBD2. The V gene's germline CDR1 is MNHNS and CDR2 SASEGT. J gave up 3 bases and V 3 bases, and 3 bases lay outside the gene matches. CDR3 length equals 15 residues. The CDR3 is CASSEGAGGYNEQFF. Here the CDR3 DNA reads TGTGCCAGCAGTGAGGGAGCGGGAGGCTACAATGAGCAGTTCTTC.

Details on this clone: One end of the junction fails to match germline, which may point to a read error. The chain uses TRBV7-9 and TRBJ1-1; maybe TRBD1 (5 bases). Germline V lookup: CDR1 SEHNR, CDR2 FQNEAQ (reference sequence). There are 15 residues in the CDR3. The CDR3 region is CSSSLQTGVNTEAFF. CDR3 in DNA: TGTTCCAGCAGCTTACAAACAGGAGTGAACACTGAAGCTTTCTTT.

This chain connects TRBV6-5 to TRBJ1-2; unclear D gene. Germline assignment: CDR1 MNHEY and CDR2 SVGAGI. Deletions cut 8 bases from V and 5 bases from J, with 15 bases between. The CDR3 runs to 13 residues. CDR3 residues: CASSPEPLYGYTF. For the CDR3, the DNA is TGTGCCAGCTCACCCGAACCACTTTATGGCTACACCTTC.